The 9 T cell receptor beta chains below were found in one sample sequenced in a study of OX40 agonist ivuxolimab in advanced cancers. Profiling relied on immunoSEQ multiplex PCR, and the TCRdb table lists in-frame clones only, not all of them. The sample comprises over 65,000 clones, around 84% of which are singletons, and approximately 6.5% rests with the top ten. This material consisted of CD4+ or CD8+ T cells sorted from blood, taken in a trial of the OX40 agonist ivuxolimab. The origin of the receptors is an adult with an advanced solid tumor such as melanoma, head and neck, liver or kidney cancer.

The rearrangement links TRBV5-1 to TRBJ1-1; 9 bases are shared with TRBD1. The V gene end was trimmed by 6 bases and the J gene end by 4 bases; junction bases not matched to a gene: 16. Germline V gene lookup returns CDR1 SGHRS and CDR2 YFSETQ. This CDR3 is 17 amino acids long. The CDR3 nucleotides are TGCGCCAGCATGTTAGTGGGACAGGGTGTGACAGGCACTGAAGCTTTCTTT. This codes for CASMLVGQGVTGTEAFF. Full variable domain (outside the CDR3, taken from reference TRBV5-1 and TRBJ1-1): KAGVTQTPRYLIKTRGQQVTLSCSPISGHRSVSWYQQTPGQGLQFLFEYFSETQRNKGNFPGRFSGRQFSNSRSEMNVSTLELGDSALYLCASMLVGQGVTGTEAFFGQGTRLTVV.

The chain has TRBV5-1 and TRBJ2-3, with 10 bases aligning to TRBD1. This CDR3 spans 17 amino acids. After removal of 0 bases from V and 5 bases from J, the junction contained 9 bases not matched to a gene. Germline-derived CDR1 and CDR2 are SGHRS and YFSETQ. The CDR3 DNA is TGCGCCAGCAGCTTGGCCGTCCTCGGGACAGGGGAAGATACGCAGTATTTT. Amino acids: CASSLAVLGTGEDTQYF.

The rearrangement uses TRBV19 and TRBJ1-2, with 7 bases that match TRBD1. After removal of 3 bases from V and 7 bases from J, the junction contained 8 bases not matched to a gene. Germline assignment: CDR1 LNHDA and CDR2 SQIVND (reference sequence). CDR3 length equals 14 residues. The CDR3 DNA follows: TGTGCCAGTAGTATTGTTGGGACAGTCCCTGGCTACACCTTC. Amino acids: CASSIVGTVPGYTF. The full variable domain, rest sourced from reference TRBV19 and TRBJ1-2, is DGGITQSPKYLFRKEGQNVTLSCEQNLNHDAMYWYRQDPGQGLRLIYYSQIVNDFQKGDIAEGYSVSREKKESFPLTVTSAQKNPTAFYLCASSIVGTVPGYTFGSGTRLTVV.

V is TRBV19 and J is TRBJ2-7; 7 positions agree with TRBD1. CDR1 and CDR2 (germline): LNHDA, SQIVND (reference sequence). V gave up 6 bases and J gave up 0 bases; unmatched junction bases: 17. The CDR3 is 18 residues long. The CDR3 is CASSPWIVTGQSSYEQYF. For the CDR3, the DNA is TGTGCCAGTAGCCCATGGATAGTGACGGGACAGTCCTCCTACGAGCAGTACTTC.

The chain is built from TRBV29-1 and TRBJ1-1; D is ambiguous. CDR3 length: 12 amino acids. Between the trimmed V and J ends, which lost 4 bases and 8 bases, there was a span of 14 bases. CDR1 is SQVTM and CDR2 is ANQGSEA in the germline V gene. CDR3 residues: CSVGDPGKEAFF. The CDR3 DNA reads as TGCAGCGTTGGAGATCCGGGAAAGGAAGCTTTCTTT.

The chain couples TRBV19 to TRBJ1-5, with 9 positions matching TRBD1. Germline loops: CDR1 LNHDA, CDR2 SQIVND (reference sequence). V lost 5 bases and J lost 0; bases outside the gene matches: 8. CDR3 length equals 17 residues. DNA for the CDR3: TGTGCCAGTAGTCCGGGACAGGGAAAGGATAGCAATCAGCCCCAGCATTTT. It specifies CASSPGQGKDSNQPQHF. The full variable domain, rest sourced from reference TRBV19 and TRBJ1-5, is DGGITQSPKYLFRKEGQNVTLSCEQNLNHDAMYWYRQDPGQGLRLIYYSQIVNDFQKGDIAEGYSVSREKKESFPLTVTSAQKNPTAFYLCASSPGQGKDSNQPQHFGDGTRLSIL.

This chain joins TRBV7-5 and TRBJ1-1; TRBD1 is the table's D call and was not checked against the DNA. TRBV7-5 is labeled a pseudogene. The CDR3 totals 14 residues. The CDR3 DNA sequence: TGTGCCAGAAGCTTTCAACAGGGGTACACTGAAGCTTTCTTT. It translates to CARSFQQGYTEAFF.

Only one count was recorded for this clone. The chain links TRBV7-2 to TRBJ1-4; 7 positions match TRBD1. The V gene's germline CDR1 is SGHTA and CDR2 FQGNSA. The CDR3 covers 15 residues. Trimming cost V 5 bases and J 8 bases; bases outside gene matches: 11. DNA for the CDR3: TGTGCCAGCAGCGCCAGACAGGGAGGAGGGGAAAAACTGTTTTTT. It yields the protein CASSARQGGGEKLFF.

The CDR3 spells CASSRTGARQETQYF. The DNA for the CDR3 is TGCGCCAGCAGTCGGACGGGAGCGCGGCAAGAGACCCAGTACTTC. This rearrangement joins TRBV5-1 to TRBJ2-5; TRBD2 might be the D (6 bases). Germline assignment: CDR1 SGHRS and CDR2 YFSETQ. This CDR3 is built from 15 residues. V was shortened by 5 bases and J by 2 bases, with 16 bases between the two germline ends.